This T cell receptor beta chain is from a study of T cell repertoires in ileal Crohn's disease. The CDR3 totals 15 residues. Germline V gene sequence: CDR1 GTSNPN, CDR2 SVGIG (reference sequence). Trimming removed 0 bases from V and 6 bases from J, with 17 bases in between. Some clones are missing from TCRdb's copy, which holds only in-frame ones; the method was immunoSEQ multiplex PCR. Seen here are over 25,000 clones, 80% observed once, and the top ten hold around a fifth. Sequenced sample: ileal tissue. This TCR came from an adult with Crohn's disease. J is TRBJ1-2 and V is TRBV30, with D tentatively TRBD1 (6 bases). The CDR3 coding sequence is TGTGCCTGGAGTGTACTATCCGGACAGATGGATGGCTACACCTTC. It translates to CAWSVLSGQMDGYTF.